One sample yielded the 19 T cell receptor beta chains listed below, sequenced in a study of PD-1 blockade in classical Hodgkin lymphoma. TCRdb keeps only in-frame clones here, not all; method: immunoSEQ multiplex PCR. The data show more than 140,000 clones, approximately 72% seen once. Each and every patient relapsed after autologous stem cell transplantation, and patients got differing brentuximab vedotin exposure. This specimen consisted of peripheral blood mononuclear cells (PBMCs), obtained before the second cycle of nivolumab. These TCRs come from a human donor with classical Hodgkin lymphoma.

The V call is TRBV28, the J call TRBJ2-7, with 8 bases matching TRBD1. CDR3 length: 14 amino acids. The ends lost 5 bases at V and 4 bases at J; junction bases unmatched: 7. Germline values: CDR1 MDHEN, CDR2 SYDVKM. CDR3 DNA sequence: TGTGCCAGCAGTCCAGGGGGCCCAATTTACGAGCAGTACTTC. Translation: CASSPGGPIYEQYF. Together with reference TRBV28 and TRBJ2-7, the CDR3 gives the full variable domain: DVKVTQSSRYLVKRTGEKVFLECVQDMDHENMFWYRQDPGLGLRLIYFSYDVKMKEKGDIPEGYSVSREKKERFSLILESASTNQTSMYLCASSPGGPIYEQYFGPGTRLTVT.

The chain employs TRBV5-6 and TRBJ2-2; D call uncertain. Germline V gene lookup returns CDR1 SGHDT and CDR2 YYEEEE. The CDR3 sequence is 13 residues long. Trimming removed 0 bases from V and 3 bases from J, with 3 bases in between. The CDR3 region is CASSLGHTGELFF. The CDR3, as DNA: TGTGCCAGCAGCTTGGGACACACCGGGGAGCTGTTTTTT.

V usage is TRBV29-1 and J usage is TRBJ2-2; D gene ambiguous. V was trimmed by 5 bases and J by 0 bases, leaving 4 bases between them. Germline CDR1 reads SQVTM; CDR2 reads ANQGSEA. There are 12 residues in the CDR3. DNA of the CDR3: TGCAGCGTTACGTCGAACACCGGGGAGCTGTTTTTT. Translation gives CSVTSNTGELFF.

The CDR3 loop reads CASSPDRVSMNTEAFF. DNA for the CDR3: TGTGCCAGCTCACCAGATAGGGTTAGCATGAACACTGAAGCTTTCTTT. The J gene is TRBJ1-1, the V gene TRBV18; D uncertain. The germline V gene has CDR1 KGHSH and CDR2 LQKENI. This CDR3 contains 16 residues. Trimming removed 2 bases at V and 0 bases at J, with 13 bases between.

This CDR3 reads CASSSVPGAPLGNTQYF. The CDR3 bases are TGCGCCAGCAGCTCGGTGCCGGGGGCTCCCCTAGGGAATACGCAGTATTTT. V and J are TRBV5-1 and TRBJ2-3, with D perhaps TRBD1 or TRBD2 (6 bases each). The V end was cut by 3 bases, the J end by 7 bases, with 24 bases between. CDR3 length: 17 amino acids. Germline lookup yields CDR1 SGHRS and CDR2 YFSETQ.

The chain couples TRBV7-7 to TRBJ2-3; 11 bases align to TRBD2. Per germline, CDR1 SSHAT and CDR2 FNYEAQ (reference sequence). This CDR3 has 15 amino acids. V shed 5 bases and J 2 bases; nucleotides not matched to a gene: 3. The CDR3 DNA follows: TGTGCCAGCAGCCAGGGACTAGCGGACACAGATACGCAGTATTTT. It encodes CASSQGLADTDTQYF.

The rearrangement joins TRBV5-4 to TRBJ2-1; D call uncertain. V lost 5 bases to trimming and J lost 6 bases, with 15 bases between them. This CDR3 has 14 amino acids. CDR1 SGHNT and CDR2 YYREEE come from the germline V gene (reference sequence). The CDR3 is CASRDPDFINEQFF. The DNA for the CDR3 is TGTGCCAGCAGAGACCCTGACTTCATCAATGAGCAGTTCTTC.

This sequence joins TRBV7-9 and TRBJ2-2, with 8 bases identical to TRBD1. Germline values: CDR1 SEHNR, CDR2 FQNEAQ (reference sequence). The V and J ends lost 0 bases and 3 bases, in that order; junction bases with no gene match: 9. There are 18 residues in the CDR3. Here the CDR3 DNA reads TGTGCCAGCAGCTTAGCGCTCGGGCAGGGGGCGCACACCGGGGAGCTGTTTTTT. It specifies CASSLALGQGAHTGELFF. Full variable domain (outside the CDR3, taken from reference TRBV7-9 and TRBJ2-2): DTGVSQNPRHKITKRGQNVTFRCDPISEHNRLYWYRQTLGQGPEFLTYFQNEAQLEKSRLLSDRFSAERPKGSFSTLEIQRTEQGDSAMYLCASSLALGQGAHTGELFFGEGSRLTVL.

The CDR3 is CASSPDRISIYGYTF. CDR3 DNA sequence: TGTGCCAGCTCACCTGACAGGATTTCGATCTATGGCTACACCTTC. The rearrangement links TRBV18 to TRBJ1-2; perhaps TRBD1 as D (6 bases). The CDR3 is 15 residues long. The ends were cut back, 3 bases at V and 4 bases at J, with 15 bases in the middle. The germline V gene encodes CDR1 KGHSH and CDR2 LQKENI.

The V and J genes are TRBV27 and TRBJ2-6; either TRBD1 or TRBD2 may fit D (5 bases each). The V end was cut by 6 bases, the J end by 0 bases, with 9 bases between. Germline V CDR1 and CDR2: MNHEY, SMNVEV (reference sequence). The CDR3 runs 15 residues. CDR3 amino acids: CASRPGGSGANVLTF. CDR3 sequence (DNA): TGTGCCAGCAGGCCTGGGGGCTCTGGGGCCAACGTCCTGACTTTC.

This clone was found a few times. The chain has TRBV7-9 and TRBJ2-7, with D hard to call. Trimming cost V 2 bases and J 0 bases, with 5 bases left between them. The CDR3 totals 13 residues. CDR1 and CDR2 from the germline V gene are SEHNR and FQNEAQ (reference sequence). For the CDR3, the DNA is TGTGCCAGCAGCTTAATCCCCTCCTACGAGCAGTACTTC. Protein sequence: CASSLIPSYEQYF.

The DNA for the CDR3 is TGTGCCAGCAGCTTTTATCAGGGGGCAGGCGAGCAGTACTTC. Translation: CASSFYQGAGEQYF. V and J are TRBV5-4 and TRBJ2-7, with 8 bases fitting TRBD1. This CDR3 comprises 14 residues. The V gene end was trimmed by 2 bases and the J gene end by 6 bases; junction bases not matched to a gene: 7. Germline lookup yields CDR1 SGHNT and CDR2 YYREEE (reference sequence).

The chain links TRBV6-5 to TRBJ2-1; tentative D call: TRBD2 (6 bases). The length of the CDR3 is 15 residues. Trimming stripped 4 bases from V and 7 bases from J, with 17 bases between. Germline CDR1 reads MNHEY; CDR2 reads SVGAGI. CDR3 sequence: CASSSTPGLTNEQFF. In nucleotides, the CDR3 is TGTGCCAGCAGTTCCACTCCGGGACTGACTAATGAGCAGTTCTTC.

The rearrangement joins TRBV15 to TRBJ1-4; D remains unclear. Trimming left V 0 bases short and J 7 bases short, with 9 bases between. The CDR3 contains 14 residues. Germline CDR1 is LNHNV and CDR2 is YYDKDF (reference sequence). For the CDR3, the DNA is TGTGCCACCAGCAGAGATGCTACATCTGAAAAACTGTTTTTT. This encodes CATSRDATSEKLFF.

The gene calls are TRBV19 and TRBJ2-2; D ambiguous. The germline V and J ends were trimmed by 3 bases and 3 bases, with 14 bases remaining between them. The germline CDR1 and CDR2 sequences are LNHDA and SQIVND (reference sequence). The CDR3 spans 16 residues. The CDR3 DNA follows: TGTGCCAGTAGTATGCCCGAAAAAAGGGACACCGGGGAGCTGTTTTTT. Amino acid sequence: CASSMPEKRDTGELFF.

V is TRBV5-6 and J is TRBJ1-6; D call uncertain. The CDR3 spans 11 residues. Deletions cut 0 bases from V and 15 bases from J, with 7 bases between. Germline loops: CDR1 SGHDT, CDR2 YYEEEE. CDR3 DNA: TGTGCCAGCAGCTTGGGTTCTGGCCTCCACTTT. Amino acid sequence: CASSLGSGLHF.

The chain has TRBV18 and TRBJ2-7; D gene unclear. The V gene lost 3 bases and the J gene lost 5 bases, with 5 bases spanning the gap. Germline V gene data show CDR1 as KGHSH and CDR2 as LQKENI. The CDR3 spans 11 residues. The CDR3 loop is CASSPLNEQYF. The CDR3 DNA is TGTGCCAGCTCACCCTTAAACGAGCAGTACTTC.

The chain has TRBV7-9 and TRBJ2-1; D perhaps matches TRBD2 (6 bases). Germline V gives CDR1 SEHNR, CDR2 FQNEAQ (reference sequence). Trimming stripped 5 bases from V and 0 bases from J, with 20 bases between. The CDR3 extends over 18 amino acids. The CDR3 DNA reads as TGTGCCAGCAGCCCCCTCCAGGTGGACTATTACTCCTACAATGAGCAGTTCTTC. Its protein is CASSPLQVDYYSYNEQFF.

The rearrangement joins TRBV4-1 to TRBJ1-1; D remains ambiguous. The V end lost 1 base, the J end lost 5 bases, and 17 bases lay between the germline ends. Germline CDR1 reads MGHRA; CDR2 reads YSYEKL. The CDR3 spans 16 residues. In DNA, the CDR3 is TGCGCCAGCAGCCAAGTTAGTTTTGGAGGGAGGACTGAAGCTTTCTTT. Its translation: CASSQVSFGGRTEAFF.